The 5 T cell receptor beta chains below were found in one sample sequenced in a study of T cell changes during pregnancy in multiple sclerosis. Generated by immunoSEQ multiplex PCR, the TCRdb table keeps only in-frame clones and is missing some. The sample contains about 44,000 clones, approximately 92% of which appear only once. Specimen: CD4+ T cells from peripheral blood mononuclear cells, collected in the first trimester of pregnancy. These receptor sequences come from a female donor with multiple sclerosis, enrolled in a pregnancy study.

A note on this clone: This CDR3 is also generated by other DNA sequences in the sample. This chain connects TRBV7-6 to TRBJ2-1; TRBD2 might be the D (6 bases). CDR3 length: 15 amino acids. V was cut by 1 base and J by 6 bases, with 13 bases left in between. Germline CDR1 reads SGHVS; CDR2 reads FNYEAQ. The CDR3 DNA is TGTGCCAGCAGCTTAGGATCTAGCGTTGTCAATGAGCAGTTCTTC. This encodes CASSLGSSVVNEQFF.

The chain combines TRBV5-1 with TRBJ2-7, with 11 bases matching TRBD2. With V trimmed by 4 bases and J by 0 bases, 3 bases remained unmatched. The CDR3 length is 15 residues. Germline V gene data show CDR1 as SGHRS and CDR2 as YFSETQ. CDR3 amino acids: CASSTTSGSSYEQYF. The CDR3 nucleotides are TGCGCCAGCAGCACTACTAGCGGGAGCTCCTACGAGCAGTACTTC.

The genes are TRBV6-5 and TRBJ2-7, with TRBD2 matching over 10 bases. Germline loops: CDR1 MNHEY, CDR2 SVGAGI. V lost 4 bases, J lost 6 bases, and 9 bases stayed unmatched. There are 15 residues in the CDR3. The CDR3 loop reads CASSSGTSVLGEQYF. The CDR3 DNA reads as TGTGCCAGCAGTTCCGGGACTAGCGTTTTGGGCGAGCAGTACTTC.

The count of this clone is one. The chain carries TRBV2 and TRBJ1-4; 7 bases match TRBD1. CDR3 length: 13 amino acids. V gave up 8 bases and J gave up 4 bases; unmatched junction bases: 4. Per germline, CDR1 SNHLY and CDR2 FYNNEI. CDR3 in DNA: TGTGCCAGCGGGACAGAGATTAATGAAAAACTGTTTTTT. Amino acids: CASGTEINEKLFF.

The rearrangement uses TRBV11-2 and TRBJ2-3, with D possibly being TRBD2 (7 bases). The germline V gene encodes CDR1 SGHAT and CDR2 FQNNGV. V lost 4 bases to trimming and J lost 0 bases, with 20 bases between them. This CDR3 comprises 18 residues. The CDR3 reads CASSSPLGGTSSTDTQYF. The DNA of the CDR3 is TGTGCCAGCAGCTCTCCCCTCGGGGGGACATCTAGCACAGATACGCAGTATTTT.